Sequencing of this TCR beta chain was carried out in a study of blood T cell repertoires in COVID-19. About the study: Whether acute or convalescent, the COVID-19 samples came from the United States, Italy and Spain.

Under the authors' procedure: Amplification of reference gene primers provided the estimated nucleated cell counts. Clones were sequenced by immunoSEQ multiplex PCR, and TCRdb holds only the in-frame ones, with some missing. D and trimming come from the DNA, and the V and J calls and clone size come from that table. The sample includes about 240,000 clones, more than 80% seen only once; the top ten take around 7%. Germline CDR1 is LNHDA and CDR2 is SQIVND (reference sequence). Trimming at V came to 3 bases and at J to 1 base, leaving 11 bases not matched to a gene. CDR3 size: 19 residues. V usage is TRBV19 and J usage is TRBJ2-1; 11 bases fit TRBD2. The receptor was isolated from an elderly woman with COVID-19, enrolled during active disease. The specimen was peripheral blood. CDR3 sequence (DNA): TGTGCCAGTAGTATGTCTCTAGCGGGAGGTGTCGGGTCCTACAATGAGCAGTTCTTC. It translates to CASSMSLAGGVGSYNEQFF.